This T cell receptor beta chain was recorded in a study of T cell repertoires in cytomegalovirus infection. Study-wide background: Public TCR beta signature analysis indicated the presence of both CMV infection and matching HLA type.

Findings and limits, study-wide: The cumulative frequency of public TCR beta families identified carriers of CMV plus the relevant HLA.

MiXCR, run by TCRdb on the reads, gives a single entry per CDR3 protein. Counted here are around 180,000 distinct CDR3 sequences, approximately 28% occurring once; the ten biggest clones make up 30% to 35%. With 6 bases removed from V and 5 bases from J, the gap between germline ends came to 16 bases. This CDR3 is built from 14 residues. Germline V gene lookup returns CDR1 SGHAT and CDR2 FQNNGV. As regards this clonotype: Its antigen is unidentified. A read error may be the cause here, since a much bigger clone is one base away.

This TCR derives from a human donor in good health (CMV status not recorded). Some clones in this sample may be carry-over from other donors' samples. Material for sequencing was PBMCs. The chain employs TRBV11-2 and TRBJ2-5; possibly TRBD1 or TRBD2 for D (5 bases each). CDR3 nucleotides: TGTGCCAGCAGAGCAACGGGACGAAGGGAGACCCAGTACTTC. Its protein product is CASRATGRRETQYF.